Following are 15 T cell receptor beta chains from one sample sequenced in a study of identical twins. TCRdb itself ran the 5' RACE reads through MiXCR, one entry per CDR3 protein. The sample consists of roughly 700,000 distinct CDR3 sequences, 8% to 9% of them appearing once. These same records also appear under a second study, on yellow fever vaccine responses in identical twins.

Material: PBMCs. Receptors were obtained from a woman aged 18-35 years in good health.

The CDR3 DNA reads TGCGCCAGCAGACGGGATTCAACTAATGAAAAACTGTTTTTT. Translating it yields CASRRDSTNEKLFF. The chain employs TRBV10-2 and TRBJ1-4; no reliable D call. V was shortened by 6 bases and J by 0 bases, with 8 bases between the two germline ends. CDR1 WSHSY and CDR2 SAAADI come from the germline V gene. The CDR3 is 14 amino acids.

In its sample, this clonotype was seen many times. This chain uses TRBV29-1 with TRBJ2-5; D is undetermined. This CDR3 contains 14 residues. The V and J ends lost 7 bases and 2 bases respectively, with 17 bases between them. Germline CDR1 and CDR2: SQVTM and ANQGSEA. The DNA of the CDR3 is TGCAGCGCCCTACATTTGGGCCCACAAGAGACCCAGTACTTC. Amino acid sequence: CSALHLGPQETQYF.

This clonotype was counted a few times. The V call is TRBV7-9, the J call TRBJ2-7; 7 bases agree with TRBD1. The CDR3 sequence is 12 residues long. Germline loops: CDR1 SEHNR, CDR2 FQNEAQ (reference sequence). V lost 6 bases, J lost 6 bases, and 5 bases stayed unmatched. In DNA, the CDR3 is TGTGCCAGCAGTTCTCACAGGGGCGAGCAGTACTTC. It encodes CASSSHRGEQYF.

The chain combines TRBV3-1 with TRBJ2-6, with 7 bases that match TRBD2. J gave up 0 bases and V 1 base, and 9 bases lay outside the gene matches. The germline V gene has CDR1 LGHDT and CDR2 YNNKEL (reference sequence). This CDR3 is built from 19 residues. This chain's CDR3 is CASSQAPGLSRSGANVLTF. For the CDR3, the DNA is TGTGCCAGCAGCCAAGCACCGGGACTATCCCGCTCTGGGGCCAACGTCCTGACTTTC.

This clonotype has just a few counts. V usage is TRBV11-2 and J usage is TRBJ2-7; 8 bases map to TRBD1. From germline, CDR1 is SGHAT and CDR2 FQNNGV. V was clipped by 2 bases and J by 3 bases; unmatched bases: 6. The CDR3 sequence is 15 residues long. The CDR3 loop is CASSLQGARNYEQYF. CDR3 in DNA: TGTGCCAGCAGCTTACAGGGGGCGCGTAACTACGAGCAGTACTTC. The full variable domain, rest sourced from reference TRBV11-2 and TRBJ2-7, is EAGVAQSPRYKIIEKRQSVAFWCNPISGHATLYWYQQILGQGPKLLIQFQNNGVVDDSQLPKDRFSAERLKGVDSTLKIQPAKLEDSAVYLCASSLQGARNYEQYFGPGTRLTVT.

CDR3 residues: CASSQTRSGDTQYF. Written as DNA, the CDR3 is TGTGCCAGCAGCCAAACTAGGAGTGGGGATACGCAGTATTTT. The chain joins TRBV4-2 to TRBJ2-3, with a tentative D call TRBD2 (5 bases). Germline CDR1 reads LGHNA; CDR2 reads YNFKEQ. The CDR3 consists of 14 residues. With 2 bases removed from V and 6 bases from J, the gap between germline ends came to 12 bases.

This clonotype was seen a handful of times. This rearrangement joins TRBV6-2 or TRBV6-3 to TRBJ2-3; TRBD2 matches at 10 bases. The CDR3 runs 20 residues. Germline-derived CDR1 and CDR2 are MNHEY and SVGEGT. The trim removed 7 bases at V and 6 bases at J, leaving 25 bases unmatched. The CDR3 nucleotides are TGTGCCAGCACCCCTATTATAGGACTAGCGGTGCGGAGCGAGGAGGATACGCAGTATTTT. Its translation: CASTPIIGLAVRSEEDTQYF.

The table lists this clonotype with many counts. The junction differs from germline at one of its ends, possibly a read error. The rearrangement links TRBV6-1 to TRBJ1-5; possible D gene TRBD1, 5 bases. CDR1 is MNHNS, CDR2 SASEGT, per germline. The CDR3 is 14 residues long. CDR3 sequence (DNA): TGTGCCAGCAGCGAAGGGGCAGGGTACCAGCCCCAGCATTTT. Translation gives CASSEGAGYQPQHF.

This sequence joins TRBV27 and TRBJ1-2; possible D gene TRBD1, 5 bases. V was trimmed by 2 bases and J by 5 bases, leaving 18 bases between them. The CDR3 loop spans 16 amino acids. Germline V gives CDR1 MNHEY, CDR2 SMNVEV (reference sequence). The CDR3 DNA follows: TGTGCCAGCAGTTTAGCTAGCAGGGTGGGTCAATATGGCTACACCTTC. It yields the protein CASSLASRVGQYGYTF.

This clonotype has a count of ten or more. The chain has TRBV7-9 and TRBJ2-7, with 8 nucleotides matching TRBD2. The length of the CDR3 is 15 residues. Trimming cost V 5 bases and J 0 bases; bases outside gene matches: 6. Looked up from germline, CDR1 is SEHNR and CDR2 is FQNEAQ (reference sequence). This chain's CDR3 is CASSREGGSSYEQYF. DNA of the CDR3: TGTGCCAGCAGCCGGGAGGGGGGAAGCTCCTACGAGCAGTACTTC.

This clonotype showed up just a few times. The J gene is TRBJ2-7, the V gene TRBV9; no clear D. Trimming stripped 0 bases from V and 6 bases from J, with 4 bases between. This CDR3 has 11 amino acids. Germline lookup yields CDR1 SGDLS and CDR2 YYNGEE. The CDR3 is CASSVEGEQYF. In DNA form, the CDR3 reads TGTGCCAGCAGCGTAGAGGGCGAGCAGTACTTC.

This clonotype was seen many times. V and J are TRBV10-3 and TRBJ2-7; D call uncertain. V was cut by 1 base and J by 5 bases, with 6 bases left in between. This CDR3 comprises 12 residues. Germline CDR1 and CDR2: ENHRY and SYGVKD. As DNA, the CDR3 is TGTGCCATCAGTGAGTGGGAAAACGAGCAGTACTTC. Its protein is CAISEWENEQYF.

This clonotype has a handful of counts. V usage is TRBV20-1 and J usage is TRBJ2-1; D not certain. Germline CDR1 and CDR2: DFQATT and SNEGSKA (reference sequence). The CDR3 has 10 amino acids. The V end lost 1 base, the J end lost 11 bases, and 6 bases lay between the germline ends. CDR3 in amino acids: CSARAPQQFF. DNA of the CDR3: TGCAGTGCTAGAGCCCCCCAGCAGTTCTTC.

The chain recombines TRBV12-3 or TRBV12-4 with TRBJ2-4; 9 bases align to TRBD1. The trim removed 2 bases at V and 5 bases at J, leaving 10 bases unmatched. The CDR3 loop spans 17 amino acids. The CDR3 coding sequence is TGTGCCAGCAGTTTACAGTTGTCGGGACAGGGACAAAACATTCAGTACTTC. This codes for CASSLQLSGQGQNIQYF.

This clonotype showed up many times. The chain combines TRBV10-3 with TRBJ2-2, with 7 bases matching TRBD1. The V gene end was trimmed by 0 bases and the J gene end by 0 bases; junction bases not matched to a gene: 4. The CDR3 extends over 17 amino acids. Germline V gene sequence: CDR1 ENHRY, CDR2 SYGVKD. The CDR3 sequence: CAISESLGTANTGELFF. The CDR3 nucleotides read TGTGCCATCAGTGAGTCGCTAGGGACAGCGAACACCGGGGAGCTGTTTTTT.